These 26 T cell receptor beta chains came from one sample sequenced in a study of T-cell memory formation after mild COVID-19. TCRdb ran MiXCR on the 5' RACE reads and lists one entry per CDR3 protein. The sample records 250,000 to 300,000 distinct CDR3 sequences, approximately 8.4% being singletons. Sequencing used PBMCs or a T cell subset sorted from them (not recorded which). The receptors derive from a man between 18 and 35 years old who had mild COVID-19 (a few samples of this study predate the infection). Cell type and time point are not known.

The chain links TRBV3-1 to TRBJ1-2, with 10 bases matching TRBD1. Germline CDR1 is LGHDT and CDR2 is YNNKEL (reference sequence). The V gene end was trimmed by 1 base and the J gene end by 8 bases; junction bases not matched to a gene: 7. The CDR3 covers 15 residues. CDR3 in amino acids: CASSQGGGTGDGYTF. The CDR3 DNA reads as TGTGCCAGCAGCCAAGGCGGGGGGACAGGGGACGGCTACACCTTC.

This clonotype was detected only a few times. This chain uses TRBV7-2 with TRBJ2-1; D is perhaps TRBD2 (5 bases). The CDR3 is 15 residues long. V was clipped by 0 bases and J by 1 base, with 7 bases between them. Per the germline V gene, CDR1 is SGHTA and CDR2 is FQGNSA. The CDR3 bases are TGTGCCAGCAGCTTAGCACTAGGGTCCTACAATGAGCAGTTCTTC. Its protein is CASSLALGSYNEQFF.

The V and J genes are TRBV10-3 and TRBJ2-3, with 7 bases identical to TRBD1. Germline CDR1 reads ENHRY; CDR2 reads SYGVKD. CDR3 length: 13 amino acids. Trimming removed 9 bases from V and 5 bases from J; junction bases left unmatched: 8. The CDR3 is CAMQGPGGDTQYF. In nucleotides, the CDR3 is TGTGCCATGCAGGGGCCAGGGGGAGATACGCAGTATTTT.

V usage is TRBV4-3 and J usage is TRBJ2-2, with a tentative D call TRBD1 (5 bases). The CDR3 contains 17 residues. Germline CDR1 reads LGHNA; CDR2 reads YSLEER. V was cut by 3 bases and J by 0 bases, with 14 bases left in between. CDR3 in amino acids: CASSQKGRQSNTGELFF. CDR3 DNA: TGCGCCAGCAGCCAGAAAGGTAGACAGTCGAACACCGGGGAGCTGTTTTTT.

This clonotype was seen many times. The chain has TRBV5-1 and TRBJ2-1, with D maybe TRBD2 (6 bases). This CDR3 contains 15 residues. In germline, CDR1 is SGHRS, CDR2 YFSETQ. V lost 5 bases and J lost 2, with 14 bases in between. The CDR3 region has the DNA TGCGCCAGCAGACTGGCGGGGTGGACCTACAATGAGCAGTTCTTC. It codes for CASRLAGWTYNEQFF.

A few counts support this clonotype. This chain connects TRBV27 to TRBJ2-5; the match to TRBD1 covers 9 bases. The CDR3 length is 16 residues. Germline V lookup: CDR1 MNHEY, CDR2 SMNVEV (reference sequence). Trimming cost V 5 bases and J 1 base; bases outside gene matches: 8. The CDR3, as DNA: TGTGCCAGCAGTCCACCGGGACAGGGATCCCAAGAGACCCAGTACTTC. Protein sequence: CASSPPGQGSQETQYF.

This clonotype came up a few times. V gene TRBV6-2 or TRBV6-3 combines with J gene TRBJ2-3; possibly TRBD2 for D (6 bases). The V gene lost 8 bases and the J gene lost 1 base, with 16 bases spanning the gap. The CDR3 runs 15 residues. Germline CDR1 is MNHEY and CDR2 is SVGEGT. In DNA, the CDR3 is TGTGCCAGCTCGGGACTCCTAATTGGCACAGATACGCAGTATTTT. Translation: CASSGLLIGTDTQYF.

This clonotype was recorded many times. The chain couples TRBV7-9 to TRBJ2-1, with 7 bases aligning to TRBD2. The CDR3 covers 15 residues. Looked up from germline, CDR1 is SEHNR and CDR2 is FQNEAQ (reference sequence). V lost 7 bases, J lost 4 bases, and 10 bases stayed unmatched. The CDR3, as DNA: TGTGCCAGCACTGGAGGAGCGGGGTCGTACAATGAGCAGTTCTTC. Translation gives CASTGGAGSYNEQFF.

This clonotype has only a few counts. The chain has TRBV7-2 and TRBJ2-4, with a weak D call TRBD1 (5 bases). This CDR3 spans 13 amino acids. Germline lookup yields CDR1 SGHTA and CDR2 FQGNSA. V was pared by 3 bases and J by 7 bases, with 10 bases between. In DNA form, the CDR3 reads TGTGCCAGCAGCTTTAACAGGATGAACATTCAGTACTTC. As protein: CASSFNRMNIQYF.

The CDR3 coding sequence is TGCAGTGCGGACCGGGACAAATCATCACCCCTCCACTTT. This translates into CSADRDKSSPLHF. The chain recombines TRBV20-1 with TRBJ1-6; a weak D match, TRBD1 (6 bases). This CDR3 comprises 13 residues. V gave up 6 bases and J gave up 10 bases, with 16 bases separating them. CDR1 and CDR2 (germline): DFQATT, SNEGSKA (reference sequence).

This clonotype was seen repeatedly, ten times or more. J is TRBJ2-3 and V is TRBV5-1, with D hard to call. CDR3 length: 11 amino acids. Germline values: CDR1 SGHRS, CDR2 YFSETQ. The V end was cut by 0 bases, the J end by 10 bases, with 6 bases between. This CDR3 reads CASSLEGAQYF. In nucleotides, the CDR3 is TGCGCCAGCAGCTTGGAAGGAGCGCAGTATTTT.

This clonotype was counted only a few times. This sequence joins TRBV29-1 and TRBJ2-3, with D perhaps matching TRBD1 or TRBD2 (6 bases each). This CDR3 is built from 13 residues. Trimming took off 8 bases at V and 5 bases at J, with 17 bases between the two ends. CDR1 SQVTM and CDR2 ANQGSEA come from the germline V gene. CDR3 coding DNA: TGCAGCTCTCGTAGGGGGGCGGAAGATACGCAGTATTTT. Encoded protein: CSSRRGAEDTQYF.

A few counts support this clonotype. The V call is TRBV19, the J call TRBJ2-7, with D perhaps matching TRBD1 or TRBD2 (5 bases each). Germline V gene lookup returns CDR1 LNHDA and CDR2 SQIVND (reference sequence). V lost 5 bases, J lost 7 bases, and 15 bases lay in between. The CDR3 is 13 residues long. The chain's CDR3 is CASSDGTVWEQYF. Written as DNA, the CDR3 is TGTGCCAGTAGTGACGGGACGGTCTGGGAGCAGTACTTC.

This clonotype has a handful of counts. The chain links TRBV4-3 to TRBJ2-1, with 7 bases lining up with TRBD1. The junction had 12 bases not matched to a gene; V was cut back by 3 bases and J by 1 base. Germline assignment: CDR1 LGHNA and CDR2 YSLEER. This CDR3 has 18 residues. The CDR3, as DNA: TGCGCCAGCAGCCACGGACAGGCCTGGGATGATTCCTACAATGAGCAGTTCTTC. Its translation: CASSHGQAWDDSYNEQFF.

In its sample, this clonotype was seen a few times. CDR3 DNA: TGCAGCGTTGCCGAGGGGAGAGGCACTGAAGCTTTCTTT. It translates to CSVAEGRGTEAFF. V and J are TRBV29-1 and TRBJ1-1; maybe TRBD1 (5 bases). CDR3 length: 13 amino acids. V was pared by 4 bases and J by 4 bases, with 13 bases between. Germline lookup yields CDR1 SQVTM and CDR2 ANQGSEA.

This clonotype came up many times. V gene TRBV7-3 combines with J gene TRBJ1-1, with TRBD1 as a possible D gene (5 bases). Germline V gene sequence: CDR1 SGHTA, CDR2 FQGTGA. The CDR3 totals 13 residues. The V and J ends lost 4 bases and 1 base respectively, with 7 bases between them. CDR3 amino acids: CASSSGSNTEAFF. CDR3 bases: TGTGCCAGCAGCTCAGGGTCGAACACTGAAGCTTTCTTT.

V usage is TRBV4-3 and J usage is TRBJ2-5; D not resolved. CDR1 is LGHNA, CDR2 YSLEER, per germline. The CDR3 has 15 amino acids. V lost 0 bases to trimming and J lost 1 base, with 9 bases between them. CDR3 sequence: CASSQEGLRQETQYF. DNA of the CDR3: TGCGCCAGCAGCCAAGAGGGTCTACGCCAAGAGACCCAGTACTTC.

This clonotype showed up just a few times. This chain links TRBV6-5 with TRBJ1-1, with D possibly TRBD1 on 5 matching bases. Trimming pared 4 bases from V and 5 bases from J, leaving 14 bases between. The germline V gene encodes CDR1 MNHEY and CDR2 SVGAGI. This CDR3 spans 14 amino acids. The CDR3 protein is CASSSSGARTEAFF. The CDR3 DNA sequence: TGTGCCAGCAGTTCGTCCGGGGCGAGAACTGAAGCTTTCTTT.

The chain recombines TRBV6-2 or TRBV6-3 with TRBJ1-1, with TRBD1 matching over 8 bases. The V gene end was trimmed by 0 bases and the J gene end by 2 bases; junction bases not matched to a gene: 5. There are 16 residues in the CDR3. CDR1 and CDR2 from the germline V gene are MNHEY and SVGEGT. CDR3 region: CASSYSLDRGNTEAFF. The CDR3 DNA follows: TGTGCCAGCAGTTACTCTCTTGACAGGGGAAACACTGAAGCTTTCTTT.

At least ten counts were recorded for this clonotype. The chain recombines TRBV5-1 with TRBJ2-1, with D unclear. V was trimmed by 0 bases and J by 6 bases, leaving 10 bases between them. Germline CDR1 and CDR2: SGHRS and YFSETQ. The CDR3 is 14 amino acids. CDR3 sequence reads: CASSLADWGNEQFF. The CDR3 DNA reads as TGCGCCAGCAGCTTGGCAGACTGGGGCAATGAGCAGTTCTTC.

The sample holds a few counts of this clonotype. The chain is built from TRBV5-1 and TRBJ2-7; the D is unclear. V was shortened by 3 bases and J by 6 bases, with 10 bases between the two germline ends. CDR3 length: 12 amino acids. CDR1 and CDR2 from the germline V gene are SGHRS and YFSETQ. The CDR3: CASSSEWGEQYF. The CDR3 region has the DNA TGCGCCAGCAGCTCCGAGTGGGGCGAGCAGTACTTC.

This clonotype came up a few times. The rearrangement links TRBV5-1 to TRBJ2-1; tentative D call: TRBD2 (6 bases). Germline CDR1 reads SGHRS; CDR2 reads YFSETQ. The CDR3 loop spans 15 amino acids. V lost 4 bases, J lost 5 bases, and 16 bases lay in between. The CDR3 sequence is CASSGSELADNEQFF. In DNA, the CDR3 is TGCGCCAGCAGCGGATCGGAGTTAGCGGACAATGAGCAGTTCTTC.

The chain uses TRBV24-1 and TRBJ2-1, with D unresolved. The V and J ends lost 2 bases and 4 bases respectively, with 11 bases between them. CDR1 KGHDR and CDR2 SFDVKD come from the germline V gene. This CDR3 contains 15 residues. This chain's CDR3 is CATSDYQDGYNEQFF. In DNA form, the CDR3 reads TGTGCCACCAGTGATTATCAGGACGGATACAATGAGCAGTTCTTC.

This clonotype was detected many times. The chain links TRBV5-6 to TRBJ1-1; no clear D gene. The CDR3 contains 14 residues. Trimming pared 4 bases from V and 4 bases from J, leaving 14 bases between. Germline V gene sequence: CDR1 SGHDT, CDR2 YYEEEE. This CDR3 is CASSTLRRSTEAFF. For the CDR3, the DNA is TGTGCCAGCAGCACCCTCCGCCGGAGCACTGAAGCTTTCTTT.

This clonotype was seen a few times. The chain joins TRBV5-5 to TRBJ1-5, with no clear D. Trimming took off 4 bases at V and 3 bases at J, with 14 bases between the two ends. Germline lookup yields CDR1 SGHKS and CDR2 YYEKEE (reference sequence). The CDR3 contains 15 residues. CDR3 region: CASSLSPRSNQPQHF. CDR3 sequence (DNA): TGTGCCAGCAGCCTTAGCCCTAGATCCAATCAGCCCCAGCATTTT. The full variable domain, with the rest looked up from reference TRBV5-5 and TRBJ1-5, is DAGVTQSPTHLIKTRGQQVTLRCSPISGHKSVSWYQQVLGQGPQFIFQYYEKEERGRGNFPDRFSARQFPNYSSELNVNALLLGDSALYLCASSLSPRSNQPQHFGDGTRLSIL.

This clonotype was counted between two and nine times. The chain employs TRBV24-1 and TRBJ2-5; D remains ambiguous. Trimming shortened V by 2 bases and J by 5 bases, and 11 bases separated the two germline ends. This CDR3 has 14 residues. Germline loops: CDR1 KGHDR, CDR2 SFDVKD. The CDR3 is CATSDSEQRETQYF. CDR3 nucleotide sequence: TGTGCCACCAGTGATTCGGAGCAACGGGAGACCCAGTACTTC.